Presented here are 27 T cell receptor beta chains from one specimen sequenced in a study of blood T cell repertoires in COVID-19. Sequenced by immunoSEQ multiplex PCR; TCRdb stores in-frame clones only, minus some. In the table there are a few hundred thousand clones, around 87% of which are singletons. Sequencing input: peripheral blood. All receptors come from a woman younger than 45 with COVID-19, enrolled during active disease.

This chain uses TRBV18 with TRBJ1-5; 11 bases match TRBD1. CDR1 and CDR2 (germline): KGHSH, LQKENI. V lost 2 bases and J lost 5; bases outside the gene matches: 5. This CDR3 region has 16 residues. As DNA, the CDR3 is TGTGCCAGCTCACCAGGGACAGGGGGTCTATATCAGCCCCAGCATTTT. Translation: CASSPGTGGLYQPQHF.

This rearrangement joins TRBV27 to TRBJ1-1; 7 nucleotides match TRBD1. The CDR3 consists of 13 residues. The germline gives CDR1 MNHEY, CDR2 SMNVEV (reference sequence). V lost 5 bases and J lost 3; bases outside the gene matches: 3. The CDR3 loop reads CASSPRGDTEAFF. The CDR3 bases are TGTGCCAGCAGTCCCAGGGGGGACACTGAAGCTTTCTTT.

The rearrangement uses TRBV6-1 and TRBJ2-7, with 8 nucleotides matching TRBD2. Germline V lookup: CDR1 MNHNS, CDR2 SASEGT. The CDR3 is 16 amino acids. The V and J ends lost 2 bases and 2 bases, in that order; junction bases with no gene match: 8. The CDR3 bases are TGTGCCAGCAGTGAACGTAGTAGCGGGGCAACCTACGAGCAGTACTTC. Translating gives CASSERSSGATYEQYF.

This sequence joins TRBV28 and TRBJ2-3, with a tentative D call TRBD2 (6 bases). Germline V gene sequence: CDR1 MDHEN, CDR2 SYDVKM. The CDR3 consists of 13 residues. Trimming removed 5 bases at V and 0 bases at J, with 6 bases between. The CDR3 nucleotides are TGTGCCAGCAGTAGCGGGAGCACAGATACGCAGTATTTT. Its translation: CASSSGSTDTQYF.

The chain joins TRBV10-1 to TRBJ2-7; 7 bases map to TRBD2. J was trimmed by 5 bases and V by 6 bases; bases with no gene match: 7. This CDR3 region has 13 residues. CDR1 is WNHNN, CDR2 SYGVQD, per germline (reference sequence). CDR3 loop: CASRGVAGDEQYF. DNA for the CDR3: TGCGCCAGCAGAGGGGTGGCGGGAGACGAGCAGTACTTC.

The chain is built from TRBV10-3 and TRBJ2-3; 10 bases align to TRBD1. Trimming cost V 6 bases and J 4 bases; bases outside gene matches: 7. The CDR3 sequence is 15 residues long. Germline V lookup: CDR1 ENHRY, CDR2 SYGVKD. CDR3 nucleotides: TGTGCCATCAGCTCGGACAGGGGGATGGCAGATACGCAGTATTTT. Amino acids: CAISSDRGMADTQYF.

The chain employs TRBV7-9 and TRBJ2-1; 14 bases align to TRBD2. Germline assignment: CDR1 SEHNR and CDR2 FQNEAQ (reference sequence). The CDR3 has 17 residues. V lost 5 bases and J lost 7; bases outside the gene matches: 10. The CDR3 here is CASSTPWGLAGENEQFF. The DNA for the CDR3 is TGTGCCAGCAGCACCCCCTGGGGACTAGCGGGAGAGAATGAGCAGTTCTTC. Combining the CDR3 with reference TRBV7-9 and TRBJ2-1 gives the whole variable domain DTGVSQNPRHKITKRGQNVTFRCDPISEHNRLYWYRQTLGQGPEFLTYFQNEAQLEKSRLLSDRFSAERPKGSFSTLEIQRTEQGDSAMYLCASSTPWGLAGENEQFFGPGTRLTVL.

The CDR3 DNA is TGTGCCAGCAGCTTCCCGCACGGACTAGCGGCCTACGAGCAGTACTTC. This gives the protein CASSFPHGLAAYEQYF. V usage is TRBV7-9 and J usage is TRBJ2-7; 10 bases line up with TRBD2. Unmatched junction bases numbered 7, after V lost 3 bases and J lost 2 bases. The CDR3 loop spans 16 amino acids. Germline V CDR1 and CDR2: SEHNR, FQNEAQ (reference sequence).

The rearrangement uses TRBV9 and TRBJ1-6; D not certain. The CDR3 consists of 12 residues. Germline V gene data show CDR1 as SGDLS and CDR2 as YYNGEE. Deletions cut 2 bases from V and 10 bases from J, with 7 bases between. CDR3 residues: CASSVGESPLHF. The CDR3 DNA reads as TGTGCCAGCAGCGTTGGGGAGTCACCCCTCCACTTT. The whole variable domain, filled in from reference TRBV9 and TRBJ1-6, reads DSGVTQTPKHLITATGQRVTLRCSPRSGDLSVYWYQQSLDQGLQFLIQYYNGEERAKGNILERFSAQQFPDLHSELNLSSLELGDSALYFCASSVGESPLHFGNGTRLTVT.

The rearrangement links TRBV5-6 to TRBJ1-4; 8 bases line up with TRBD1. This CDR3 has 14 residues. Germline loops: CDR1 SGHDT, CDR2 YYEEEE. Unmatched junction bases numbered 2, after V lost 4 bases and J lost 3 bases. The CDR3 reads CASSGQGPNEKLFF. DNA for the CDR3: TGTGCCAGCAGCGGACAGGGTCCTAATGAAAAACTGTTTTTT.

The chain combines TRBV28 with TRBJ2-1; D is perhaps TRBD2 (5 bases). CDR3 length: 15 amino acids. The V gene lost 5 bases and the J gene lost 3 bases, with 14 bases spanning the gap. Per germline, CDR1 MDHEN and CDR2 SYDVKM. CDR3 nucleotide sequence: TGTGCCAGCAGTCGAAGGGAGTGGAGCTACAATGAGCAGTTCTTC. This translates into CASSRREWSYNEQFF.

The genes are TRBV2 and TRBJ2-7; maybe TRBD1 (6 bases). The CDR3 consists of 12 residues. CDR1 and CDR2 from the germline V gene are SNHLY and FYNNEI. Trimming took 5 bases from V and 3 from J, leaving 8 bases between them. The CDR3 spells CASSRQVYEQYF. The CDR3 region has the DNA TGTGCCAGCAGTAGACAGGTCTACGAGCAGTACTTC.

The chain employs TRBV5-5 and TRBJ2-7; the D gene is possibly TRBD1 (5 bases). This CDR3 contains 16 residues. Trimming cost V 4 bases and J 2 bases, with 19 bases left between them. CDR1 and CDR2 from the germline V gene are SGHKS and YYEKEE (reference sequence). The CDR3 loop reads CASSTTPGNPTYEQYF. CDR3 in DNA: TGTGCCAGCAGCACAACTCCAGGGAATCCTACCTACGAGCAGTACTTC.

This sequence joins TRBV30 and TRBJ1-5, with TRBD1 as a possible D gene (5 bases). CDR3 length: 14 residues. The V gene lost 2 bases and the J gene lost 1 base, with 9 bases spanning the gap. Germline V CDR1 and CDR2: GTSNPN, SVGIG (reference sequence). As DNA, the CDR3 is TGTGCCTGGAGTAGGGGAAGGAGCAATCAGCCCCAGCATTTT. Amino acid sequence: CAWSRGRSNQPQHF.

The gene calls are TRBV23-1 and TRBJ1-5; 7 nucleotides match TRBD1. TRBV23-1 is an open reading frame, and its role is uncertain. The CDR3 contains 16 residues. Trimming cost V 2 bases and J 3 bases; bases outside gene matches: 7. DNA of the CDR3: TGCGCCAGCAGTCAAGGGACAGAGGTTACCAATCAGCCCCAGCATTTT. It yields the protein CASSQGTEVTNQPQHF.

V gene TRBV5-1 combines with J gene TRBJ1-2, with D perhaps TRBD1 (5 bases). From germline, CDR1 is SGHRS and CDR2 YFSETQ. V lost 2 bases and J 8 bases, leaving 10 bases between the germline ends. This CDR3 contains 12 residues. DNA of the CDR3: TGCGCCAGCAGCTTTTCGACAGAGGGCTACACCTTC. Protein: CASSFSTEGYTF. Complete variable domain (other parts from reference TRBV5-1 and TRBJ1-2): KAGVTQTPRYLIKTRGQQVTLSCSPISGHRSVSWYQQTPGQGLQFLFEYFSETQRNKGNFPGRFSGRQFSNSRSEMNVSTLELGDSALYLCASSFSTEGYTFGSGTRLTVV.

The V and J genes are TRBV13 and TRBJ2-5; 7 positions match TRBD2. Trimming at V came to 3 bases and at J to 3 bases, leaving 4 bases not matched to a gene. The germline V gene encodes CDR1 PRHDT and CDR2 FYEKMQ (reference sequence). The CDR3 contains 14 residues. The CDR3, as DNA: TGTGCCAGCAGCTTGGGAGGGCAGAAAGAGACCCAGTACTTC. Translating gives CASSLGGQKETQYF. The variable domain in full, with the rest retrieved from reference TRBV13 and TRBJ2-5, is AAGVIQSPRHLIKEKRETATLKCYPIPRHDTVYWYQQGPGQDPQFLISFYEKMQSDKGSIPDRFSAQQFSDYHSELNMSSLELGDSALYFCASSLGGQKETQYFGPGTRLLVL.

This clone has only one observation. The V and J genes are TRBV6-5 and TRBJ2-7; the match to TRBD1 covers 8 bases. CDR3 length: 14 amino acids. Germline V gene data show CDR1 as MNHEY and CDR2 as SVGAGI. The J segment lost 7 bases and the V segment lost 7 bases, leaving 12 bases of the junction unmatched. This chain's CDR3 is CASTPSGGEKEQYF. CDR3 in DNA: TGTGCCAGCACCCCGTCAGGGGGCGAAAAAGAGCAGTACTTC.

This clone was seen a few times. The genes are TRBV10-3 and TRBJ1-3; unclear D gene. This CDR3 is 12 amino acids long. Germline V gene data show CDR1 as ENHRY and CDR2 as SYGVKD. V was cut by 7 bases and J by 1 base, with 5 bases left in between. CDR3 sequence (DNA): TGTGCCATCACGGGGTCTGGAAACACCATATATTTT. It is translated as CAITGSGNTIYF.

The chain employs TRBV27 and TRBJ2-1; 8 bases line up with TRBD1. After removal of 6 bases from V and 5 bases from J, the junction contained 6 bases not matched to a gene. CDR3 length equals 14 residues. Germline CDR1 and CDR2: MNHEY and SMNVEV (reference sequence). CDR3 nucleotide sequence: TGTGCCAGCAGCATGGGACAGGATGACAATGAGCAGTTCTTC. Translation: CASSMGQDDNEQFF.

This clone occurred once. The CDR3 loop is CASSYPSTSGPFF. DNA of the CDR3: TGTGCCAGCAGTTATCCCTCCACTTCCGGTCCGTTCTTC. This chain connects TRBV6-5 to TRBJ2-1; D not resolved. In germline, CDR1 is MNHEY, CDR2 SVGAGI. CDR3 length: 13 residues. Trimming took off 3 bases at V and 15 bases at J, with 18 bases between the two ends.

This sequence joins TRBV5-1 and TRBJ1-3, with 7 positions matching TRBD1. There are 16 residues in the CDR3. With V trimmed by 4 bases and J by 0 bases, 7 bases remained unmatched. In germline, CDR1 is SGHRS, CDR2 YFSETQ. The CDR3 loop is CASSRGPDGSGNTIYF. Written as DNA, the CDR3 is TGCGCCAGCAGCAGGGGGCCAGACGGCTCTGGAAACACCATATATTTT.

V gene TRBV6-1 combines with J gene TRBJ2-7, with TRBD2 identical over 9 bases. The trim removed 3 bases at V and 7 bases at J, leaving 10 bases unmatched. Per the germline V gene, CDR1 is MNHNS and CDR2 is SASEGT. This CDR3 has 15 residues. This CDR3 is CASSEELAGTREQYF. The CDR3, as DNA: TGTGCCAGCAGTGAGGAGCTAGCGGGAACGCGTGAGCAGTACTTC.

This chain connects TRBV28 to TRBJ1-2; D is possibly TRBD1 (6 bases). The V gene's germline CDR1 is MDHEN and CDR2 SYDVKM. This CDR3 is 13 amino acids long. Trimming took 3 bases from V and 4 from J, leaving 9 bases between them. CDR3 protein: CASSFRTVYGYTF. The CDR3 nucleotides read TGTGCCAGCAGTTTCCGGACAGTCTATGGCTACACCTTC.

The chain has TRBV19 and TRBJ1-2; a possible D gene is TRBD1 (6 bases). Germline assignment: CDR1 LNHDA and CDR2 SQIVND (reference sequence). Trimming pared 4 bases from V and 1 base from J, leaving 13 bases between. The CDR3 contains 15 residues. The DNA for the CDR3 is TGTGCCAGTAGTACGCGACAGGCCGATAACTATGGCTACACCTTC. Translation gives CASSTRQADNYGYTF. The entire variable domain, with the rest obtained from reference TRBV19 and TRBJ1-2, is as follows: DGGITQSPKYLFRKEGQNVTLSCEQNLNHDAMYWYRQDPGQGLRLIYYSQIVNDFQKGDIAEGYSVSREKKESFPLTVTSAQKNPTAFYLCASSTRQADNYGYTFGSGTRLTVV.

This CDR3 reads CASSIQGSVETQYF. CDR3 bases: TGTGCCAGTAGTATACAGGGGTCCGTGGAGACCCAGTACTTC. The rearrangement links TRBV19 to TRBJ2-5; possible D gene TRBD1, 6 bases. CDR1 and CDR2 from the germline V gene are LNHDA and SQIVND (reference sequence). Trimming pared 2 bases from V and 5 bases from J, leaving 12 bases between. The CDR3 has 14 amino acids.

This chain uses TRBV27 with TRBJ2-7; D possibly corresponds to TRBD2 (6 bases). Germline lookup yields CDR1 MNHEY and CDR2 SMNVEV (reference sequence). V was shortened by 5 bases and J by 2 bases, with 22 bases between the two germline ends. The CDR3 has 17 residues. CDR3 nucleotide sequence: TGTGCCAGCAGTGGGGGTGTCGTGTCGCGGGGTGCCTACGAGCAGTACTTC. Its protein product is CASSGGVVSRGAYEQYF.